The 6 T cell receptor beta chains presented below share a single source sample, sequenced in a study of blood T cell repertoires in COVID-19. The assay was immunoSEQ multiplex PCR, and TCRdb's table has in-frame clones only and misses some. Of about 74,000 clones in the sample, about nine tenths were seen once. Sequencing was carried out using peripheral blood. These receptors were obtained from a woman at least 80 years old with active or convalescent COVID-19.

The rearrangement uses TRBV5-1 and TRBJ2-3, with D possibly being TRBD2 (6 bases). V gave up 0 bases and J gave up 4 bases, with 12 bases separating them. Germline lookup yields CDR1 SGHRS and CDR2 YFSETQ. The CDR3 loop spans 15 amino acids. DNA of the CDR3: TGCGCCAGCAGCTTGGGACTAGAAGGGGCAGATACGCAGTATTTT. It encodes CASSLGLEGADTQYF.

The CDR3 coding sequence is TGTGCCAGCAGCTTAGAGGCAGGGCTAGGAAACACCATATATTTT. Translation gives CASSLEAGLGNTIYF. V usage is TRBV7-9 and J usage is TRBJ1-3, with D tentatively TRBD1 (5 bases). Germline V gene lookup returns CDR1 SEHNR and CDR2 FQNEAQ (reference sequence). The CDR3 contains 15 residues. Trimming took 1 base from V and 4 from J, leaving 11 bases between them. Together with reference TRBV7-9 and TRBJ1-3, the CDR3 gives the full variable domain: DTGVSQNPRHKITKRGQNVTFRCDPISEHNRLYWYRQTLGQGPEFLTYFQNEAQLEKSRLLSDRFSAERPKGSFSTLEIQRTEQGDSAMYLCASSLEAGLGNTIYFGEGSWLTVV.

The rearrangement uses TRBV27 and TRBJ2-1, with D tentatively TRBD2 (6 bases). V lost 5 bases and J lost 13, with 18 bases in between. The length of the CDR3 is 13 residues. Germline V lookup: CDR1 MNHEY, CDR2 SMNVEV (reference sequence). The CDR3 DNA reads TGTGCCAGCAGTGAAACCGGGGGTACCCAACAGTTCTTC. Protein product: CASSETGGTQQFF.

V usage is TRBV19 and J usage is TRBJ1-2; D not certain. With 5 bases removed from V and 2 bases from J, the gap between germline ends came to 15 bases. Germline CDR1 is LNHDA and CDR2 is SQIVND (reference sequence). CDR3 length: 15 residues. CDR3 nucleotides: TGTGCCAGTAGTGTTTGGCCAGGTCAGAACTATGGCTACACCTTC. Its protein is CASSVWPGQNYGYTF.

V and J are TRBV19 and TRBJ2-5, with 11 bases identical to TRBD2. This CDR3 region has 17 residues. Germline CDR1 and CDR2: LNHDA and SQIVND (reference sequence). V gave up 8 bases and J gave up 3 bases; unmatched junction bases: 14. CDR3 sequence: CASASGGQRLNEETQYF. The CDR3 nucleotides read TGTGCCAGTGCTAGCGGGGGGCAGCGGCTGAATGAAGAGACCCAGTACTTC.

The chain uses TRBV3-1 (or the pseudogene TRBV3-2) and TRBJ2-7, with 10 nucleotides matching TRBD2. CDR3 length: 18 amino acids. Germline assignment: CDR1 LGHDT and CDR2 YNNKEL (reference sequence). V shed 4 bases, J shed 4 bases, and the junction held 16 bases outside the gene matches. The CDR3 sequence is CASSLASIAGGSPYEQYF. The CDR3 DNA sequence: TGTGCCAGCAGCCTCGCCTCCATAGCGGGGGGATCACCGTACGAGCAGTACTTC.